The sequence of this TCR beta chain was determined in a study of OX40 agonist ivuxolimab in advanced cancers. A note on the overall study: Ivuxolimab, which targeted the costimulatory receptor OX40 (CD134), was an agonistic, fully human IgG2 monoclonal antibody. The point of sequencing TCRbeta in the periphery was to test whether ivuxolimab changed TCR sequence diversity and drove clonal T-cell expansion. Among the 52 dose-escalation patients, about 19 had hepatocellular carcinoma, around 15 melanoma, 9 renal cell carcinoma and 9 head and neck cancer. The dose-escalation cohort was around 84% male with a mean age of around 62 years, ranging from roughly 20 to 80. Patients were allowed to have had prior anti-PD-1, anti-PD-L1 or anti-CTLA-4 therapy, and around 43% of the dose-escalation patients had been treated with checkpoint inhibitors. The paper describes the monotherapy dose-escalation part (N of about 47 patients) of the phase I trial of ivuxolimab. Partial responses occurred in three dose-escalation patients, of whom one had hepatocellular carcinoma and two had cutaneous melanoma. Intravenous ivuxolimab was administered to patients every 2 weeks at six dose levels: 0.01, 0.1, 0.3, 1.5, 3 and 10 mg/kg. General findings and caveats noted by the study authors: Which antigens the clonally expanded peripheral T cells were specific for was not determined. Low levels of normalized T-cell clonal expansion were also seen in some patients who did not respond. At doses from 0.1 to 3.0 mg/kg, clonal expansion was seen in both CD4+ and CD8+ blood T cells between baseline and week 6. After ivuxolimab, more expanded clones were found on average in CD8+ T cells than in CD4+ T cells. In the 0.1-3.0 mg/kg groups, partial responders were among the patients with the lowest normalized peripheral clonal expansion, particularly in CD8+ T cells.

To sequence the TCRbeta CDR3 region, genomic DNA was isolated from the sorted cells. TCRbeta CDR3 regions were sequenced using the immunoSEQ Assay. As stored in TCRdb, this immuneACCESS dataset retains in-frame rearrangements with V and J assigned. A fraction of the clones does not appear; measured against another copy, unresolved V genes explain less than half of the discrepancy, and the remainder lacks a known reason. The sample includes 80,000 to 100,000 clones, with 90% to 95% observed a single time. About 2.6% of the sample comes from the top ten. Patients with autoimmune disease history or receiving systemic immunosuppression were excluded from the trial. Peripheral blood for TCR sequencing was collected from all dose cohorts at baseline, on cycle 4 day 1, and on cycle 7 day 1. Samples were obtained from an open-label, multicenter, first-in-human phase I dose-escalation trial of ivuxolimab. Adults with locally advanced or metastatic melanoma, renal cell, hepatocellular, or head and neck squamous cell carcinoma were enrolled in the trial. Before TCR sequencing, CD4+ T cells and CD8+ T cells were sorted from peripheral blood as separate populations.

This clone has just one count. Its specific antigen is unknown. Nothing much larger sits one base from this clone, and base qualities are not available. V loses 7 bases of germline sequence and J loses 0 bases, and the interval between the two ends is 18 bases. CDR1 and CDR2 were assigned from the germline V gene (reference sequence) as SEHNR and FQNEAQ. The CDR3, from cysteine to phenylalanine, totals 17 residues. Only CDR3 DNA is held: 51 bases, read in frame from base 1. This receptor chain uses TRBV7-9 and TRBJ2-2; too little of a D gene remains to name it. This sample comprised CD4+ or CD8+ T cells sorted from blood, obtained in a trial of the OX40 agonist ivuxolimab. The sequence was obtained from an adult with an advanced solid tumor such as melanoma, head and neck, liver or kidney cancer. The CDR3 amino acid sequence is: CASTRTVGNPNTGELFF. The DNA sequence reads TGTGCCAGCACTCGCACCGTGGGCAACCCGAACACCGGGGAGCTGTTTTTT.